This is a list of T cell receptor beta chains from one sample in a study of human T cells and chemical hapten exposure. TCRdb analysed the RACE reads with MiXCR anew, one entry per CDR3 protein. The sample carries approximately 320,000 distinct CDR3 sequences, roughly 6% recorded once. The specimen comprised whole blood, sampled in connection with sensitization to the hapten diphenylcyclopropenone (DPC). The receptors originated from a woman between 18 and 29 years old with alopecia areata. Some clones in this sample may be carry-over from other donors' samples. CDR3s include the opening cysteine and the closing phenylalanine or tryptophan. A D gene is named only where the DNA matches it firmly. Clone sizes are given selectively: once, few, many, or a class where the clone is expanded.

abundance: few
j_gene: TRBJ1-3
v_gene: TRBV6-6
d_gene: TRBD1
CDR3aa: CASSYAGGQGTGNTIYF
CDR3nt: TGTGCCAGCAGCTACGCCGGGGGACAGGGGACTGGAAACACCATATATTTT

abundance: many
j_gene: TRBJ2-2
v_gene: TRBV6-5
d_gene: NA
CDR3aa: CASSYSTTGTGELFF
CDR3nt: TGTGCCAGCAGTTACTCTACAACAGGAACCGGGGAGCTGTTTTTT

abundance: many
j_gene: TRBJ1-1
v_gene: TRBV7-2
d_gene: NA
CDR3aa: CASSSQGNTEAFF
CDR3nt: TGTGCCAGCAGCTCACAGGGGAACACTGAAGCTTTCTTT

abundance: NA
j_gene: TRBJ2-2
v_gene: TRBV11-2
d_gene: TRBD1
CDR3aa: CASSLGDRGKAGELFF
CDR3nt: TGTGCCAGCAGCCTCGGCGACAGGGGAAAGGCGGGGGAGCTGTTTTTT

abundance: few
j_gene: TRBJ2-3
v_gene: TRBV9
d_gene: TRBD1
CDR3aa: CASSVDSGGLGYTQYF
CDR3nt: TGTGCCAGCAGCGTAGACTCAGGGGGCCTCGGTTATACGCAGTATTTT

abundance: NA
j_gene: TRBJ2-3
v_gene: TRBV9
d_gene: NA
CDR3aa: CASSVDPSTDTQYF
CDR3nt: TGTGCCAGCAGCGTAGATCCCAGCACAGATACGCAGTATTTT

abundance: many
j_gene: TRBJ2-5
v_gene: TRBV3-1
d_gene: NA
CDR3aa: CASSQEEETQYF
CDR3nt: TGTGCCAGCAGCCAAGAGGAAGAGACCCAGTACTTC

abundance: NA
j_gene: TRBJ2-1
v_gene: TRBV12-3/TRBV12-4
d_gene: NA
CDR3aa: CASSLGREVREQFF
CDR3nt: TGTGCCAGCAGTTTGGGCAGGGAGGTAAGAGAGCAGTTCTTC

abundance: few
j_gene: TRBJ2-5
v_gene: TRBV19
d_gene: TRBD2
CDR3aa: CASSIGEAGGRETQYF
CDR3nt: TGTGCCAGTAGTATAGGAGAAGCGGGGGGTCGAGAGACCCAGTACTTC

abundance: many
j_gene: TRBJ2-7
v_gene: TRBV5-5
d_gene: NA
CDR3aa: CASSLSLGDYEQYF
CDR3nt: TGTGCCAGCAGCTTGAGTCTGGGAGACTACGAGCAGTACTTC

abundance: few
j_gene: TRBJ2-1
v_gene: TRBV2
d_gene: TRBD2
CDR3aa: CASSRGLAGDNEQFF
CDR3nt: TGTGCCAGCAGCCGGGGACTAGCGGGGGACAATGAGCAGTTCTTC

abundance: few
j_gene: TRBJ1-1
v_gene: TRBV6-5
d_gene: NA
CDR3aa: CASCKNTEAFF
CDR3nt: TGTGCCAGCTGCAAGAACACTGAAGCTTTCTTT

abundance: few
j_gene: TRBJ1-2
v_gene: TRBV29-1
d_gene: TRBD1
CDR3aa: CSAEDRPPAGYTF
CDR3nt: TGCAGCGCCGAGGACAGGCCTCCCGCTGGCTACACCTTC

abundance: NA
j_gene: TRBJ1-4
v_gene: TRBV27
d_gene: NA
CDR3aa: CASTLKEGENEKLFF
CDR3nt: TGTGCCAGCACTTTAAAGGAGGGAGAGAATGAAAAACTGTTTTTT

abundance: NA
j_gene: TRBJ2-5
v_gene: TRBV3-1
d_gene: NA
CDR3aa: CASSHRGGETQYF
CDR3nt: TGTGCCAGCAGCCATCGGGGTGGAGAGACCCAGTACTTC

abundance: few
j_gene: TRBJ2-1
v_gene: TRBV29-1
d_gene: TRBD2
CDR3aa: CSVVGSGGSYNEQFF
CDR3nt: TGCAGCGTTGTGGGTAGCGGGGGCTCCTACAATGAGCAGTTCTTC

abundance: many
j_gene: TRBJ2-3
v_gene: TRBV18
d_gene: NA
CDR3aa: CASSPERQLSTDTQYF
CDR3nt: TGTGCCAGCTCACCTGAAAGACAGCTTAGCACAGATACGCAGTATTTT

abundance: many
j_gene: TRBJ1-5
v_gene: TRBV27
d_gene: NA
CDR3aa: CASSLIDQHRQGPGQPQHF
CDR3nt: TGTGCCAGCAGTTTAATAGACCAGCATCGCCAGGGCCCGGGGCAGCCCCAGCATTTT

abundance: many
j_gene: TRBJ1-5
v_gene: TRBV7-9
d_gene: NA
CDR3aa: CASRGPGGDQPQHF
CDR3nt: TGTGCCAGCAGGGGACCGGGCGGGGATCAGCCCCAGCATTTT

abundance: many
j_gene: TRBJ1-2
v_gene: TRBV5-1
d_gene: TRBD1
CDR3aa: CASGTGGEAGGYTF
CDR3nt: TGCGCCAGCGGAACAGGGGGCGAGGCTGGTGGCTACACCTTC

abundance: NA
j_gene: TRBJ1-3
v_gene: TRBV28
d_gene: NA
CDR3aa: CASSVSRSGNTIYF
CDR3nt: TGTGCCAGCAGTGTCTCGCGCTCTGGAAACACCATATATTTT

abundance: NA
j_gene: TRBJ2-3
v_gene: TRBV6-5
d_gene: NA
CDR3aa: CASSYSHPSVSTDTQYF
CDR3nt: TGTGCCAGCAGTTACTCGCATCCTAGCGTCAGCACAGATACGCAGTATTTT

abundance: few
j_gene: TRBJ2-3
v_gene: TRBV2
d_gene: NA
CDR3aa: CASTREGTSTDTQYF
CDR3nt: TGTGCCAGCACCAGGGAAGGCACTAGCACAGATACGCAGTATTTT

abundance: many
j_gene: TRBJ2-3
v_gene: TRBV10-3
d_gene: TRBD1
CDR3aa: CAVQGAGTATDTQYF
CDR3nt: TGTGCCGTTCAGGGGGCCGGGACGGCGACAGATACGCAGTATTTT

abundance: NA
j_gene: TRBJ2-5
v_gene: TRBV18
d_gene: NA
CDR3aa: CASSPPGAETQYF
CDR3nt: TGTGCCAGCTCACCACCGGGAGCAGAGACCCAGTACTTC

abundance: few
j_gene: TRBJ2-3
v_gene: TRBV11-1
d_gene: TRBD2
CDR3aa: CASSHLAGGPTDTQYF
CDR3nt: TGTGCCAGCAGCCATCTAGCGGGGGGGCCAACAGATACGCAGTATTTT

abundance: many
j_gene: TRBJ2-3
v_gene: TRBV7-9
d_gene: TRBD2
CDR3aa: CASTGLAGGVSTDTQYF
CDR3nt: TGTGCCAGCACCGGACTAGCGGGGGGGGTAAGCACAGATACGCAGTATTTT

abundance: NA
j_gene: TRBJ2-7
v_gene: TRBV5-1
d_gene: NA
CDR3aa: CASSLGDAGALSEQYF
CDR3nt: TGCGCCAGCAGCTTGGGGGACGCTGGGGCTCTATCAGAGCAGTACTTC

abundance: NA
j_gene: TRBJ2-6
v_gene: TRBV6-5
d_gene: NA
CDR3aa: CASRDTGRSGANVLTF
CDR3nt: TGTGCCAGCAGGGACACTGGGAGATCTGGGGCCAACGTCCTGACTTTC

abundance: NA
j_gene: TRBJ1-4
v_gene: TRBV6-2/TRBV6-3
d_gene: NA
CDR3aa: CASTPAATNEKLFF
CDR3nt: TGTGCCAGCACCCCAGCTGCAACTAATGAAAAACTGTTTTTT

abundance: once
j_gene: TRBJ1-2
v_gene: TRBV12-3/TRBV12-4
d_gene: TRBD1
CDR3aa: CASSSHPGLRQGIYGYTF
CDR3nt: TGTGCCAGCAGTTCCCACCCCGGTCTTCGACAGGGTATCTATGGCTACACCTTC

abundance: NA
j_gene: TRBJ2-1
v_gene: TRBV7-2
d_gene: TRBD1
CDR3aa: CASSFRQGDNEQFF
CDR3nt: TGTGCCAGCAGCTTCCGACAGGGGGACAATGAGCAGTTCTTC

abundance: NA
j_gene: TRBJ1-6
v_gene: TRBV4-3
d_gene: NA
CDR3aa: CASTQTHNGNSPLHF
CDR3nt: TGCGCCAGCACCCAAACCCATAACGGGAATTCACCCCTCCACTTT

abundance: many
j_gene: TRBJ2-7
v_gene: TRBV4-3
d_gene: NA
CDR3aa: CASSQDSGGVDEQYF
CDR3nt: TGCGCCAGCAGCCAAGACTCCGGTGGGGTAGACGAGCAGTACTTC

abundance: NA
j_gene: TRBJ2-7
v_gene: TRBV27
d_gene: NA
CDR3aa: CASSSPPPLEVDSYEQYF
CDR3nt: TGTGCCAGCAGTTCCCCCCCCCCTCTAGAGGTCGACTCCTACGAGCAGTACTTC

abundance: few
j_gene: TRBJ1-2
v_gene: TRBV9
d_gene: NA
CDR3aa: CASSVATALGFDGYTF
CDR3nt: TGTGCCAGCAGCGTAGCTACGGCCCTGGGGTTCGATGGCTACACCTTC

abundance: NA
j_gene: TRBJ1-4
v_gene: TRBV7-9
d_gene: NA
CDR3aa: CASSLASRGKLFF
CDR3nt: TGTGCCAGCAGCTTAGCTTCGAGGGGAAAACTGTTTTTT

abundance: many
j_gene: TRBJ1-1
v_gene: TRBV20-1
d_gene: NA
CDR3aa: CSAARLAREAFF
CDR3nt: TGCAGTGCTGCAAGACTGGCACGAGAAGCTTTCTTT

abundance: many
j_gene: TRBJ2-1
v_gene: TRBV18
d_gene: NA
CDR3aa: CASSPRTGQGQPYNEQFF
CDR3nt: TGTGCCAGCTCACCAAGAACGGGGCAGGGGCAACCCTACAATGAGCAGTTCTTC

abundance: many
j_gene: TRBJ2-3
v_gene: TRBV5-1
d_gene: TRBD1
CDR3aa: CASSPGQGTDTQYF
CDR3nt: TGTGCCAGCAGCCCGGGACAGGGCACAGATACGCAGTATTTT

abundance: NA
j_gene: TRBJ1-5
v_gene: TRBV28
d_gene: NA
CDR3aa: CASSIQGWGNQPQHF
CDR3nt: TGTGCCAGCAGTATCCAGGGCTGGGGCAATCAGCCCCAGCATTTT

abundance: many
j_gene: TRBJ1-2
v_gene: TRBV12-3/TRBV12-4
d_gene: NA
CDR3aa: CASRPDGYGYTF
CDR3nt: TGTGCCAGCAGACCAGATGGCTATGGCTACACCTTC

abundance: NA
j_gene: TRBJ2-5
v_gene: TRBV3-1
d_gene: NA
CDR3aa: CASSQGRQGEYQETQYF
CDR3nt: TGTGCCAGCAGCCAAGGTCGACAAGGAGAGTACCAAGAGACCCAGTACTTC

abundance: NA
j_gene: TRBJ1-3
v_gene: TRBV7-2
d_gene: NA
CDR3aa: CASSLSSGWAGNTIYF
CDR3nt: TGTGCCAGCAGCTTATCCTCGGGGTGGGCTGGAAACACCATATATTTT

abundance: NA
j_gene: TRBJ1-2
v_gene: TRBV29-1
d_gene: NA
CDR3aa: CSPADGSNYGYTF
CDR3nt: TGCAGCCCGGCGGACGGATCTAACTATGGCTACACCTTC

abundance: few
j_gene: TRBJ2-5
v_gene: TRBV5-1
d_gene: NA
CDR3aa: CASSPWTGRGETQYF
CDR3nt: TGCGCCAGCAGCCCCTGGACAGGGAGGGGAGAGACCCAGTACTTC

abundance: NA
j_gene: TRBJ2-1
v_gene: TRBV28
d_gene: TRBD1
CDR3aa: CASSGGPRDRDNEQFF
CDR3nt: TGTGCCAGCAGTGGGGGCCCCCGGGACAGAGACAATGAGCAGTTCTTC

abundance: many
j_gene: TRBJ2-2
v_gene: TRBV2
d_gene: NA
CDR3aa: CASSEVGTYTGELFF
CDR3nt: TGTGCCAGCAGTGAGGTCGGGACCTACACCGGGGAGCTGTTTTTT

abundance: many
j_gene: TRBJ2-3
v_gene: TRBV20-1
d_gene: NA
CDR3aa: CSASTGANSNF
CDR3nt: TGCAGTGCGTCGACCGGGGCCAACTCAAATTTT

abundance: many
j_gene: TRBJ1-1
v_gene: TRBV5-1
d_gene: NA
CDR3aa: CASSLIDRDNTEAFF
CDR3nt: TGCGCCAGCAGCTTAATCGACCGGGACAACACTGAAGCTTTCTTT

abundance: many
j_gene: TRBJ1-5
v_gene: TRBV18
d_gene: NA
CDR3aa: CASSPVGAGNQPQHF
CDR3nt: TGTGCCAGCTCACCCGTGGGGGCGGGCAATCAGCCCCAGCATTTT

abundance: few
j_gene: TRBJ2-3
v_gene: TRBV5-6
d_gene: TRBD2
CDR3aa: CASSPGASGTSTDTQYF
CDR3nt: TGTGCCAGCAGCCCGGGGGCTAGCGGGACTAGCACAGATACGCAGTATTTT

abundance: few
j_gene: TRBJ1-4
v_gene: TRBV9
d_gene: NA
CDR3aa: CASSVGGMGRNNEKLFF
CDR3nt: TGTGCCAGCAGCGTAGGGGGCATGGGACGGAATAATGAAAAACTGTTTTTT